These 18 T cell receptor beta chains share one sample of origin, sequenced in a study of T-cell reconstitution after alpha-beta-depleted transplantation in children (dated by TCRdb to about 2016). The receptor library was made with PCR. This sample was sequenced with an Illumina HiSeq 2500. TCR library preparation used molecular barcoding, with unique molecular identifiers applied to normalize quantification of the TCRbeta repertoire. TCRdb applied fastp at Q25 and MiXCR to the public reads, then kept only in-frame beta chains. Rows are unified per CDR3 protein, each entry keeping the most common DNA and genes. This sample is represented by hundreds of thousands of distinct CDR3 sequences; 30% to 35% of them were singletons. Of the sample, under 3% is held by the ten largest clones. The sample consisted of PBMCs from the stem cell graft donor, taken from the stem cell graft. These receptors were taken from a human donor who donated a stem cell graft to a child with aplastic anemia.

This clonotype was counted only a few times. The J gene is TRBJ1-6, the V gene TRBV7-2; TRBD1 matches 7 bases. The ends lost 4 bases at V and 6 bases at J; junction bases unmatched: 6. Germline loops: CDR1 SGHTA, CDR2 FQGNSA. CDR3 length: 15 amino acids. The CDR3 sequence is CASSSTGASNSPLHF. The CDR3 DNA reads TGTGCCAGCAGCTCTACAGGGGCTAGTAATTCACCCCTCCACTTT.

This clonotype was observed a few times. The chain employs TRBV7-9 and TRBJ2-1; 10 positions agree with TRBD2. The CDR3 contains 17 residues. Looked up from germline, CDR1 is SEHNR and CDR2 is FQNEAQ (reference sequence). Trimming cost V 4 bases and J 0 bases; bases outside gene matches: 6. The CDR3 is CASSYGLAENSYNEQFF. DNA of the CDR3: TGTGCCAGCAGCTACGGACTAGCGGAGAACTCCTACAATGAGCAGTTCTTC.

The V gene is TRBV10-3, the J gene TRBJ1-2; D is unclear. CDR3 length: 12 amino acids. Trimming pared 0 bases from V and 8 bases from J, leaving 7 bases between. The germline V gene has CDR1 ENHRY and CDR2 SYGVKD. Here the CDR3 reads CAISESGYGYTF. In nucleotides, the CDR3 is TGTGCCATCAGTGAGTCAGGGTACGGCTACACCTTC.

The V call is TRBV5-1, the J call TRBJ2-1; 16 nucleotides agree with TRBD2. This CDR3 spans 17 amino acids. Germline values: CDR1 SGHRS, CDR2 YFSETQ. The V and J ends lost 2 bases and 9 bases, in that order; junction bases with no gene match: 8. This CDR3 reads CASSLTGTSGRAGEQFF. The CDR3 DNA is TGCGCCAGCAGCTTAACCGGGACTAGCGGGAGGGCCGGTGAGCAGTTCTTC.

This clonotype was seen more than once but under ten times. The chain has TRBV9 and TRBJ2-3; possibly TRBD1 for D (6 bases). Per germline, CDR1 SGDLS and CDR2 YYNGEE. Trimming stripped 3 bases from V and 8 bases from J, with 19 bases between. This CDR3 has 15 residues. CDR3 sequence (DNA): TGTGCCAGCAGCGCCGGAGACAGGTTCCAACGTACGCAGTATTTT. It yields the protein CASSAGDRFQRTQYF.

This clonotype has only a few counts. The chain employs TRBV12-2 and TRBJ2-2; TRBD2, as called in the table, went unchecked against the DNA. TRBV12-2 is shown as a pseudogene. This CDR3 is built from 16 residues. CDR3 coding DNA: TGTGCAAGTCGCTTACCCGCCCTCAGCAACACCGGGGAGCTGTTTTTT. This encodes CASRLPALSNTGELFF.

This clonotype was observed many times. J is TRBJ2-2 and V is TRBV5-1, with D hard to call. CDR3 length: 15 amino acids. V was pared by 0 bases and J by 1 base, with 7 bases between. The germline CDR1 and CDR2 sequences are SGHRS and YFSETQ. The CDR3: CASSLVAGNTGELFF. CDR3 DNA: TGCGCCAGCAGCTTGGTGGCTGGGAACACCGGGGAGCTGTTTTTT.

This clonotype was detected only a few times. V is TRBV29-1 and J is TRBJ1-1, with D perhaps TRBD1 (5 bases). Trimming shortened V by 6 bases and J by 0 bases, and 17 bases separated the two germline ends. Germline CDR1 SQVTM, CDR2 ANQGSEA. This CDR3 has 15 amino acids. The CDR3 sequence is CSVRGGSGVNTEAFF. The DNA of the CDR3 is TGCAGCGTCCGCGGGGGAAGCGGGGTGAACACTGAAGCTTTCTTT.

The chain recombines TRBV18 with TRBJ2-6; TRBD1 agrees at 11 bases. This CDR3 comprises 18 residues. J was trimmed by 0 bases and V by 3 bases; bases with no gene match: 4. Germline CDR1 is KGHSH and CDR2 is LQKENI. CDR3 residues: CASSPRTGGASGANVLTF. The CDR3 coding sequence is TGTGCCAGCTCACCTCGGACAGGGGGCGCCTCTGGGGCCAACGTCCTGACTTTC.

The chain combines TRBV6-2 or TRBV6-3 with TRBJ2-1, with D perhaps assigned TRBD1 or TRBD2 (6 bases each). Germline assignment: CDR1 MNHEY and CDR2 SVGEGT. V was trimmed by 7 bases and J by 0 bases, leaving 31 bases between them. This CDR3 contains 21 residues. CDR3 bases: TGTGCCAGCAACAGAATAGGGGGGCGGGAAAGCGTATTAAGCTCCTACAATGAGCAGTTCTTC. Protein: CASNRIGGRESVLSSYNEQFF.

This clonotype has just a few counts. The chain uses TRBV29-1 and TRBJ1-2, with D perhaps matching TRBD1 (5 bases). The germline V gene has CDR1 SQVTM and CDR2 ANQGSEA. The CDR3 covers 12 residues. Trimming took off 6 bases at V and 8 bases at J, with 16 bases between the two ends. In nucleotides, the CDR3 is TGCAGCGTACTACGGGAGGGGCGCGGCTACACCTTC. Translating gives CSVLREGRGYTF.

The chain combines TRBV25-1 with TRBJ2-7, with unresolved D. The CDR3 length is 13 residues. V was pared by 6 bases and J by 7 bases, with 16 bases between. Germline loops: CDR1 MGHDK, CDR2 SYGVNS. CDR3 region: CASRGGVGYEQYF. DNA for the CDR3: TGTGCCAGCAGGGGCGGTGTGGGATATGAGCAGTACTTC.

V gene TRBV5-1 combines with J gene TRBJ2-7, with 7 bases identical to TRBD2. From germline, CDR1 is SGHRS and CDR2 YFSETQ. The CDR3 is made up of 16 amino acids. V trimming: 4 bases; J trimming: 2 bases; junction bases outside the gene matches: 12. DNA for the CDR3: TGCGCCAGCAGCGAATGGGGGGGTTCTGGGGCCTACGAGCAGTACGTC. This gives the protein CASSEWGGSGAYEQYV.

This clonotype was counted between two and nine times. V is TRBV7-9 and J is TRBJ2-5; TRBD2 aligns across 12 bases. With 5 bases clipped from V and 5 bases from J, the junction kept 9 bases outside the gene matches. This CDR3 is 16 amino acids long. Germline CDR1 reads SEHNR; CDR2 reads FQNEAQ (reference sequence). The CDR3 coding sequence is TGTGCCAGCAGCGCCCTGACTAGCGGGAGAAGGGAGACCCAGTACTTC. The encoded protein is CASSALTSGRRETQYF.

CDR3 coding DNA: TGTGCCAGCAGCTTAGGATTTGGTGGGTCCACAGATACGCAGTATTTT. Its protein product is CASSLGFGGSTDTQYF. The chain carries TRBV7-2 and TRBJ2-3; D gene ambiguous. The V gene lost 1 base and the J gene lost 2 bases, with 13 bases spanning the gap. Germline CDR1 SGHTA, CDR2 FQGNSA. The CDR3 has 16 amino acids.

The chain has TRBV7-9 and TRBJ2-3; 12 bases are shared with TRBD2. The trim removed 1 base at V and 3 bases at J, leaving 5 bases unmatched. The CDR3 spans 17 residues. The germline CDR1 and CDR2 sequences are SEHNR and FQNEAQ (reference sequence). DNA for the CDR3: TGTGCCAGCAGCTTAGGACTAGCGGGAGTAGGAACAGATACGCAGTATTTT. Residues: CASSLGLAGVGTDTQYF.

This clonotype occurred a few times. The CDR3 nucleotides read TGTGCCAGCAGACCCAGCTGGGGGGCTCACTATGGCTACACCTTC. It is translated as CASRPSWGAHYGYTF. The rearrangement uses TRBV12-3 or TRBV12-4 and TRBJ1-2, with D tentatively TRBD1 (6 bases). This CDR3 has 15 amino acids. Trimming removed 6 bases from V and 3 bases from J, with 17 bases in between.

A few counts support this clonotype. This chain joins TRBV20-1 and TRBJ2-1; TRBD2 is a possible D gene (5 bases). This CDR3 has 13 amino acids. Trimming removed 0 bases from V and 10 bases from J, with 13 bases in between. The V gene's germline CDR1 is DFQATT and CDR2 SNEGSKA (reference sequence). CDR3 loop: CSARDPGFGEQFF. The DNA for the CDR3 is TGCAGTGCTAGAGACCCGGGGTTCGGAGAGCAGTTCTTC.